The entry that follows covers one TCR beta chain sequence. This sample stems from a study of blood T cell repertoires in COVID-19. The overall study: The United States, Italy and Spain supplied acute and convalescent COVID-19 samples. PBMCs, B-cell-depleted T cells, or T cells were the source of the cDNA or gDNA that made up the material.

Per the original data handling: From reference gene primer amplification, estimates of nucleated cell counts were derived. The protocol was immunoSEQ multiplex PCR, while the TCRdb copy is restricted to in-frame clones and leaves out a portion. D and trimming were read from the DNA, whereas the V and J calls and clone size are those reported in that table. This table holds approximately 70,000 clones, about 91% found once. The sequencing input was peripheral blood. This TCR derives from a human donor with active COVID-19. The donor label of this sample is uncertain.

The CDR3 DNA is TGTGCCAGTAGTATGGGGACAGGGCCTCAGCCCCAGCATTTT. As protein: CASSMGTGPQPQHF. The chain carries TRBV19 and TRBJ1-5, with TRBD1 matching over 9 bases. With 3 bases clipped from V and 6 bases from J, the junction kept 3 bases outside the gene matches. This CDR3 region has 14 residues. The germline gives CDR1 LNHDA, CDR2 SQIVND (reference sequence).